This passage covers 27 T cell receptor beta chains from one sample sequenced in a study of T cell responses to AZD1222 COVID-19 vaccine. Assay used: immunoSEQ multiplex PCR; TCRdb lists only in-frame clones, some missing. The table shows 90,000 to 140,000 clones, with 85% to 90% occurring only once. The material sequenced was peripheral blood, taken on day 0 of AZD1222 vaccination. Receptors were obtained from an adult in good health.

The chain recombines TRBV9 with TRBJ2-7; the D is unclear. The CDR3 runs 12 residues. Germline assignment: CDR1 SGDLS and CDR2 YYNGEE. V was pared by 4 bases and J by 4 bases, with 9 bases between. The CDR3 region is CASSSTPYEQYF. In DNA, the CDR3 is TGTGCCAGCAGCTCAACTCCTTACGAGCAGTACTTC.

The CDR3 region has the DNA TGTGCCAGCACCGCTCCGGGACAGGCTGCTGCCCAGCATTTT. It encodes CASTAPGQAAAQHF. The chain links TRBV28 to TRBJ1-5, with 8 bases aligning to TRBD1. From germline, CDR1 is MDHEN and CDR2 SYDVKM. After removal of 7 bases from V and 11 bases from J, the junction contained 13 bases not matched to a gene. The CDR3 sequence is 14 residues long. The variable domain in full, completed from reference TRBV28 and TRBJ1-5, reads DVKVTQSSRYLVKRTGEKVFLECVQDMDHENMFWYRQDPGLGLRLIYFSYDVKMKEKGDIPEGYSVSREKKERFSLILESASTNQTSMYLCASTAPGQAAAQHFGDGTRLSIL.

The V gene is TRBV6-5, the J gene TRBJ2-7; 13 bases are a match to TRBD2. The ends lost 0 bases at V and 3 bases at J; junction bases unmatched: 2. Germline V gene sequence: CDR1 MNHEY, CDR2 SVGAGI. This CDR3 comprises 16 residues. The CDR3 spells CASSYSGTSGNYEQYF. The DNA for the CDR3 is TGTGCCAGCAGTTACTCAGGGACTAGCGGGAACTACGAGCAGTACTTC.

The chain couples TRBV19 to TRBJ1-6, with D possibly being TRBD1 (5 bases). The CDR3 extends over 16 amino acids. The V gene lost 5 bases and the J gene lost 7 bases, with 18 bases spanning the gap. The germline V gene has CDR1 LNHDA and CDR2 SQIVND (reference sequence). In DNA form, the CDR3 reads TGTGCCAGTAGTCGACAAGGAACCCGGGGGAATTCACCCCTCCACTTT. Protein: CASSRQGTRGNSPLHF.

This clone was found once. The chain has TRBV19 and TRBJ1-1; 8 bases agree with TRBD1. V was pared by 6 bases and J by 11 bases, with 14 bases of the junction left unmatched. The germline gives CDR1 LNHDA, CDR2 SQIVND (reference sequence). This CDR3 spans 14 amino acids. CDR3 amino acids: CASRSGQDLSWAFF. The CDR3 bases are TGTGCCAGTAGATCGGGACAGGACCTTAGTTGGGCTTTCTTT.

The chain carries TRBV28 and TRBJ2-1; D gene ambiguous. V dropped 5 bases and J dropped 7 bases, with 6 bases sitting between them. The CDR3 is made up of 11 amino acids. Looked up from germline, CDR1 is MDHEN and CDR2 is SYDVKM. The chain's CDR3 is CASSPNNEQFF. CDR3 coding DNA: TGTGCCAGCAGTCCCAATAATGAGCAGTTCTTC.

The chain joins TRBV12-3 or TRBV12-4 to TRBJ2-7; no clear D gene. CDR3 length: 11 residues. Deletions cut 7 bases from V and 4 bases from J, with 8 bases between. The CDR3 DNA reads as TGTGCCAGCACTTCAGGATACGAGCAGTACTTC. Translated: CASTSGYEQYF.

J is TRBJ2-1 and V is TRBV6-6; 13 bases match TRBD2. The CDR3 extends over 13 amino acids. V trimming: 6 bases; J trimming: 13 bases; junction bases outside the gene matches: 6. CDR1 and CDR2 from the germline V gene are MNHNY and SVGAGI (reference sequence). The chain's CDR3 is CASSKGLAGLQFF. CDR3 in DNA: TGTGCCAGCAGCAAGGGACTAGCGGGACTACAGTTCTTC.

This clone came up a few times. The V gene is TRBV4-1, the J gene TRBJ2-7; D possibly corresponds to TRBD2 (5 bases). Per germline, CDR1 MGHRA and CDR2 YSYEKL. This CDR3 comprises 13 residues. Trimming took 3 bases from V and 7 from J, leaving 13 bases between them. The CDR3 here is CASSQGSVGEQYF. The CDR3 DNA follows: TGCGCCAGCAGCCAGGGTAGCGTCGGGGAGCAGTACTTC.

The CDR3 spells CASSARGDTQYF. For the CDR3, the DNA is TGTGCCAGCAGTGCGCGGGGGGATACGCAGTATTTT. The rearrangement joins TRBV6-2 or TRBV6-3 to TRBJ2-3, with 7 positions matching TRBD2. Per germline, CDR1 MNHEY and CDR2 SVGEGT. Losses at the gene ends were 5 bases for V and 6 bases for J; bases not matched to a gene: 2. CDR3 length: 12 residues.

The chain uses TRBV9 and TRBJ2-7; TRBD1 matches 7 bases. Germline-derived CDR1 and CDR2 are SGDLS and YYNGEE. The CDR3 has 15 residues. J was trimmed by 2 bases and V by 5 bases; bases with no gene match: 10. The CDR3 region has the DNA TGTGCCAGCAGTCGAAGACAGGGTGGGGCCTACGAGCAGTACTTC. This encodes CASSRRQGGAYEQYF.

The rearrangement joins TRBV7-8 to TRBJ2-1; TRBD2 aligns across 10 bases. CDR3 length equals 18 residues. The V and J ends lost 3 bases and 4 bases, in that order; junction bases with no gene match: 12. The germline CDR1 and CDR2 sequences are SGHVS and FQNEAQ. DNA for the CDR3: TGTGCCAGCAGCTTTATCCCAAAGCGGGAGGGGAGATACAATGAGCAGTTCTTC. Translated, it gives CASSFIPKREGRYNEQFF.

The V call is TRBV7-6, the J call TRBJ1-5; D is perhaps TRBD1 (6 bases). CDR1 is SGHVS, CDR2 FNYEAQ, per germline. V shed 1 base and J shed 10 bases, with 17 bases lying between them. This CDR3 is 15 amino acids long. For the CDR3, the DNA is TGTGCCAGCAGCTTAGGGGGTCAGGGGCGAACTCCCCAGCATTTT. It codes for CASSLGGQGRTPQHF.

With respect to this clone: This CDR3 is also generated by other DNA sequences in the sample. The chain joins TRBV6-5 to TRBJ1-1; D unclear. V was cut by 0 bases and J by 0 bases, with 2 bases left in between. In germline, CDR1 is MNHEY, CDR2 SVGAGI. The CDR3 is 13 residues long. The DNA for the CDR3 is TGTGCCAGCAGTTACTCGATGAACACTGAAGCTTTCTTT. This sequence encodes CASSYSMNTEAFF.

This clone has just one count. The chain has TRBV28 and TRBJ2-5, with TRBD2 identical over 7 bases. V was pared by 5 bases and J by 3 bases, with 12 bases of the junction left unmatched. CDR3 size: 16 residues. The germline V gene has CDR1 MDHEN and CDR2 SYDVKM. DNA of the CDR3: TGTGCCAGCAGTAATGGACGGGAGGCCGCGAAAGAGACCCAGTACTTC. It translates to CASSNGREAAKETQYF.

The V and J genes are TRBV10-3 and TRBJ2-7; 11 nucleotides agree with TRBD2. Losses at the gene ends were 6 bases for V and 3 bases for J; bases not matched to a gene: 1. Looked up from germline, CDR1 is ENHRY and CDR2 is SYGVKD. The CDR3 is 13 residues long. CDR3 sequence reads: CAISTSGSYEQYF. The CDR3 region has the DNA TGTGCCATCAGCACTAGCGGGAGCTACGAGCAGTACTTC.

V and J are TRBV5-1 and TRBJ2-7; 9 bases line up with TRBD1. The CDR3 totals 14 residues. V lost 1 base, J lost 5 bases, and 4 bases stayed unmatched. Germline V gene data show CDR1 as SGHRS and CDR2 as YFSETQ. The CDR3, as DNA: TGCGCCAGCAGCTTGTGGACAGGGGTCAACGAGCAGTACTTC. This encodes CASSLWTGVNEQYF.

This chain joins TRBV18 and TRBJ2-1; 12 bases agree with TRBD1. V lost 0 bases to trimming and J lost 7 bases; unmatched junction nucleotides: 4. The CDR3 consists of 16 residues. From germline, CDR1 is KGHSH and CDR2 LQKENI. The DNA of the CDR3 is TGTGCCAGCTCACCACCCGGGGACAGGGGGCTTAATGAGCAGTTCTTC. Its translation: CASSPPGDRGLNEQFF.

This rearrangement joins TRBV7-9 to TRBJ2-7; the D gene is possibly TRBD1 (5 bases). Germline lookup yields CDR1 SEHNR and CDR2 FQNEAQ (reference sequence). Trimming took 3 bases from V and 3 from J, leaving 12 bases between them. This CDR3 is 14 amino acids long. The CDR3 sequence: CASSLAGLGYEQYF. CDR3 bases: TGTGCCAGCAGCTTGGCAGGGTTGGGCTACGAGCAGTACTTC. The complete variable domain, with remaining parts taken from reference TRBV7-9 and TRBJ2-7, reads DTGVSQNPRHKITKRGQNVTFRCDPISEHNRLYWYRQTLGQGPEFLTYFQNEAQLEKSRLLSDRFSAERPKGSFSTLEIQRTEQGDSAMYLCASSLAGLGYEQYFGPGTRLTVT.

The chain couples TRBV18 to TRBJ1-4, with TRBD1 matching over 9 bases. Germline CDR1 is KGHSH and CDR2 is LQKENI. V dropped 4 bases and J dropped 7; count of bases not matched to a gene: 10. The CDR3 sequence is 16 residues long. Written as DNA, the CDR3 is TGTGCCAGCTCACTGAACCCCGGGACAGGGCGTGAAAAACTGTTTTTT. Translation gives CASSLNPGTGREKLFF.

This sequence joins TRBV6-6 and TRBJ2-7; 12 positions agree with TRBD1. Per germline, CDR1 MNHNY and CDR2 SVGAGI (reference sequence). J lost 4 bases, V lost 6 bases, and 7 bases had no gene match. The CDR3 is made up of 15 amino acids. CDR3 residues: CASSLPGQGAYEQYF. For the CDR3, the DNA is TGTGCCAGCAGCCTACCGGGACAGGGGGCATACGAGCAGTACTTC.

The chain uses TRBV2 and TRBJ1-3; 7 bases fit TRBD1. The trim removed 8 bases at V and 7 bases at J, leaving 11 bases unmatched. CDR1 and CDR2 from the germline V gene are SNHLY and FYNNEI. This CDR3 region has 14 residues. In DNA form, the CDR3 reads TGTGCCAGCGTCCACCCAGGGGGTAGCAACACCATATATTTT. Amino acids: CASVHPGGSNTIYF.

The chain recombines TRBV18 with TRBJ2-2; D is unresolved. V gave up 3 bases and J gave up 1 base, with 9 bases separating them. Germline-derived CDR1 and CDR2 are KGHSH and LQKENI. The CDR3 sequence is 15 residues long. As DNA, the CDR3 is TGTGCCAGCTCACCCTATAACGGGAACACCGGGGAGCTGTTTTTT. Its translation is CASSPYNGNTGELFF.

The J gene is TRBJ1-2, the V gene TRBV5-1; TRBD1 matches 8 bases. The CDR3 sequence is 20 residues long. V lost 3 bases to trimming and J lost 3 bases; unmatched junction nucleotides: 22. CDR1 is SGHRS and CDR2 is YFSETQ in the germline V gene. Here the CDR3 DNA reads TGCGCCAGCAGCTCCTATCAACTGGGACAGGCGAGTTTCCGTTACTATGGCTACACCTTC. Its protein is CASSSYQLGQASFRYYGYTF.

V is TRBV4-2 and J is TRBJ2-3; D is unresolved. Germline loops: CDR1 LGHNA, CDR2 YNFKEQ. This CDR3 comprises 16 residues. Between the trimmed V and J ends, which lost 3 bases and 0 bases, there was a span of 13 bases. In nucleotides, the CDR3 is TGTGCCAGCAGCCAGGTAGCAGAGCCTAGCACAGATACGCAGTATTTT. This gives the protein CASSQVAEPSTDTQYF.

The V call is TRBV11-2, the J call TRBJ2-7; 9 bases fit TRBD1. CDR1 and CDR2 from the germline V gene are SGHAT and FQNNGV. After removal of 5 bases from V and 6 bases from J, the junction contained 8 bases not matched to a gene. The CDR3 consists of 14 residues. CDR3 sequence: CASSAGTGLREQYF. CDR3 bases: TGTGCCAGCAGCGCAGGGACAGGGTTACGCGAGCAGTACTTC.

This chain links TRBV13 with TRBJ1-1; D not resolved. The V end was cut by 5 bases, the J end by 7 bases, with 17 bases between. This CDR3 region has 14 residues. The germline V gene encodes CDR1 PRHDT and CDR2 FYEKMQ (reference sequence). The CDR3 DNA sequence: TGTGCCAGCAGCCGGACCCTGGAAATTATTGAAGCTTTCTTT. Encoded protein: CASSRTLEIIEAFF.